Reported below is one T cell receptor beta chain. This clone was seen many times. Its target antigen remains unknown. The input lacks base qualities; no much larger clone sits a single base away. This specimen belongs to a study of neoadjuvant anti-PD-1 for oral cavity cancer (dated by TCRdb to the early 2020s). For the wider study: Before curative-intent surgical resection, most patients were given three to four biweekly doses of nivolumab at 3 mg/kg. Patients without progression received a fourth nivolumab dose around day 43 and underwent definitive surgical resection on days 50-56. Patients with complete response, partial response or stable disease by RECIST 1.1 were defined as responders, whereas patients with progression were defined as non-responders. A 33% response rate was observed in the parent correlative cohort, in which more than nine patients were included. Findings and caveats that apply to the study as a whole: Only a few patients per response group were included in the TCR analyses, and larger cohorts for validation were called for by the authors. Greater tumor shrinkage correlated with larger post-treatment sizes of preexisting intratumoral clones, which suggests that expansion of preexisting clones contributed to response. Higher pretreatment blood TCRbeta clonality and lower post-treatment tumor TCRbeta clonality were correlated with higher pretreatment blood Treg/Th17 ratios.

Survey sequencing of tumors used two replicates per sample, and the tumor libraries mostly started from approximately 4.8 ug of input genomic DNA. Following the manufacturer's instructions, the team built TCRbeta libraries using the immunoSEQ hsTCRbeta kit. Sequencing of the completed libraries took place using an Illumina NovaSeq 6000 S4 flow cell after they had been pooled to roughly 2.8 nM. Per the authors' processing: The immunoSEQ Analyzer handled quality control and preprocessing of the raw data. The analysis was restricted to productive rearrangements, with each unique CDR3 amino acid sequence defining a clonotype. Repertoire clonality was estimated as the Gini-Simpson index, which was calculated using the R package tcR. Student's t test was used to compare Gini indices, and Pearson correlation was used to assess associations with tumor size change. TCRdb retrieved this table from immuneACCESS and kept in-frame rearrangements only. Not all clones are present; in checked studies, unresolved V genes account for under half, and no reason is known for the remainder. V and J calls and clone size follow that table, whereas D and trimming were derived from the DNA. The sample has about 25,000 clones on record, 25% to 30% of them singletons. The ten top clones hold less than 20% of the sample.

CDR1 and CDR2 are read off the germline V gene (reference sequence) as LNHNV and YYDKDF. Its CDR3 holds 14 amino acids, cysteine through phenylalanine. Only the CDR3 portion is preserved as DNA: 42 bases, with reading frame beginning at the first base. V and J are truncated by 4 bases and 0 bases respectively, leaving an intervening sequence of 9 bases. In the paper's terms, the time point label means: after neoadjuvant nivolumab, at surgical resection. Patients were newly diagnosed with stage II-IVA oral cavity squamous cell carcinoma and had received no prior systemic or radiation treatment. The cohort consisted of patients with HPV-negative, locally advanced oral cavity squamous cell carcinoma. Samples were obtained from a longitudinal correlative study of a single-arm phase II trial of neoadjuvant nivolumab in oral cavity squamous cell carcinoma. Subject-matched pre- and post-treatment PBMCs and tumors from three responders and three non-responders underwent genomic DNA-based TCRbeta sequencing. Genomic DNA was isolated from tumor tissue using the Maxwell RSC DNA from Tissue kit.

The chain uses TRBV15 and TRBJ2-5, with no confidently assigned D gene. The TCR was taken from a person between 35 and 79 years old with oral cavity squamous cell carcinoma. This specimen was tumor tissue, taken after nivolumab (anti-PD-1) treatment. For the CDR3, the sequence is CATSKPPYQETQYF. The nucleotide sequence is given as TGTGCCACCAGCAAGCCCCCGTACCAAGAGACCCAGTACTTC.